This record looks at one T cell receptor (beta chain) sequence and its context. This sample stems from a study of cytomegalovirus exposure and HLA in healthy donors. Assay: immunoSEQ multiplex PCR; the TCRdb copy retains only in-frame clones and omits some. The sample consists of more than 100,000 clones, 88% of them appearing once. CDR1 LNHDA and CDR2 SQIVND come from the germline V gene (reference sequence). The ends were cut back, 3 bases at V and 2 bases at J, with 8 bases in the middle. CDR3 length equals 14 residues. Sequenced input: PBMCs. The V gene is TRBV19, the J gene TRBJ2-4, with a possible D match to TRBD2 (5 bases). The sequence was collected from a man aged 30 to 45 in good health and CMV-seronegative. CDR3 protein: CASSMSGTKNIQYF. The CDR3 DNA reads as TGTGCCAGTAGTATGTCGGGGACCAAAAACATTCAGTACTTC. Full variable domain (remainder filled in from reference TRBV19 and TRBJ2-4): DGGITQSPKYLFRKEGQNVTLSCEQNLNHDAMYWYRQDPGQGLRLIYYSQIVNDFQKGDIAEGYSVSREKKESFPLTVTSAQKNPTAFYLCASSMSGTKNIQYFGAGTRLSVL.